A selection of T cell receptor beta chains follows, all from one sample in a study of cytomegalovirus exposure and HLA in healthy donors. Repertoires were generated with immunoSEQ multiplex PCR, while TCRdb's copy carries only in-frame clones and drops some. The sample consists of tens of thousands of clones, roughly four fifths of them appearing once. Input material: PBMCs. These receptors were obtained from a man between 45 and 60 years old in good health and CMV-seronegative. The CDR3 runs from the conserved cysteine through the conserved F or W. The D gene is left open where the match is weak. Clone size appears in some rows only: once, few, many, or a class for an expanded clone.

V gene	clone size	J gene	D gene	CDR3 protein	CDR3 DNA
TRBV6-5	-	TRBJ1-2	-	CASSYSIGARGGYTF	TGTGCCAGCAGTTACTCGATTGGGGCTCGAGGTGGCTACACCTTC
TRBV2	-	TRBJ1-6	TRBD1	CASRIGTGGNNSPLHF	TGTGCCAGCAGGATTGGGACAGGGGGGAATAATTCACCCCTCCACTTT
TRBV6-1	-	TRBJ1-6	TRBD1	CASSEMGQWINSPLHF	TGTGCCAGCAGTGAAATGGGACAGTGGATTAATTCACCCCTCCACTTT
TRBV5-4	-	TRBJ1-1	TRBD1	CASSPALYRGWAEAFF	TGTGCCAGCAGCCCAGCCTTATACAGGGGATGGGCTGAAGCTTTCTTT
TRBV10-3	few	TRBJ2-3	-	CATGGTGTDTQYF	TGTGCCACGGGGGGGACAGGCACAGATACGCAGTATTTT
TRBV11-2	-	TRBJ1-2	-	CASSSDRATGGYTF	TGTGCCAGCAGCTCCGACAGAGCTACTGGTGGCTACACCTTC
TRBV30	-	TRBJ2-3	TRBD2	CAFTSGRSVGTQYF	TGTGCCTTCACTAGCGGGAGATCCGTAGGTACGCAGTATTTT
TRBV4-2	-	TRBJ2-7	-	CASSVGLNSYEQYF	TGTGCCAGCAGCGTGGGACTGAACTCCTACGAGCAGTACTTC
TRBV9	-	TRBJ1-5	-	CASSGGTLDGQPQHF	TGTGCCAGCAGCGGAGGGACACTTGATGGTCAGCCCCAGCATTTT
TRBV29-1	-	TRBJ1-1	-	CSCRNTEAFF	TGCAGCTGTAGGAACACTGAAGCTTTCTTT
TRBV30	-	TRBJ2-5	-	CAWSMSEGTQYF	TGTGCCTGGAGTATGTCGGAGGGGACCCAGTACTTC
TRBV19	few	TRBJ2-1	TRBD2	CASSRGTSGVNEQFF	TGTGCCAGTAGTAGGGGGACTAGCGGGGTCAATGAGCAGTTCTTC
TRBV4-2	-	TRBJ2-3	TRBD2	CASSQDLPVSGGTDTQYF	TGTGCCAGCAGCCAAGATTTACCGGTCAGCGGGGGCACAGATACGCAGTATTTT
TRBV5-1	-	TRBJ1-1	TRBD1	CASTRDRMNTEAFF	TGCGCCAGTACCCGGGACAGGATGAACACTGAAGCTTTCTTT
TRBV5-8	-	TRBJ1-5	-	CASSLARWGEYQPQHF	TGTGCCAGCAGCTTGGCCAGATGGGGGGAATATCAGCCCCAGCATTTT
TRBV7-9	-	TRBJ1-1	-	CASSYRQLNTEAFF	TGTGCCAGCAGCTACCGACAGTTGAACACTGAAGCTTTCTTT
TRBV4-1	-	TRBJ2-5	TRBD1	CASSLRGQQETQYF	TGCGCCAGCAGCCTGAGGGGGCAGCAAGAGACCCAGTACTTC
TRBV10-2	few	TRBJ2-7	TRBD2	CATTGASGSWEQYF	TGCGCCACCACCGGAGCTAGCGGGAGTTGGGAGCAGTACTTC
TRBV7-8	-	TRBJ2-2	-	CASSFKRPNTGELFF	TGTGCCAGCAGCTTTAAGCGCCCGAACACCGGGGAGCTGTTTTTT
TRBV2	-	TRBJ2-3	-	CASSETGEGDTQYF	TGTGCCAGCAGTGAGACAGGCGAGGGGGATACGCAGTATTTT
TRBV4-3	-	TRBJ2-7	-	CASSHSAGTDSSYEQYF	TGCGCCAGCAGCCATTCCGCCGGGACGGACAGCTCCTACGAGCAGTACTTC
TRBV6-5	-	TRBJ1-1	-	CASSYGQVAFF	TGTGCCAGCAGTTATGGGCAGGTGGCTTTCTTT
TRBV7-2	-	TRBJ2-7	TRBD1	CASSLMGQNSYEQYF	TGTGCCAGCAGCTTAATGGGACAGAATTCCTACGAGCAGTACTTC
TRBV5-6	once	TRBJ2-1	-	CASRAYWQGSSYNEQFF	TGTGCCAGCAGAGCTTATTGGCAGGGGAGCTCCTACAATGAGCAGTTCTTC
TRBV11-2	few	TRBJ2-3	TRBD2	CASSLSGGPTDTQYF	TGTGCCAGCAGCTTAAGCGGGGGCCCCACAGATACGCAGTATTTT
TRBV30	-	TRBJ1-2	TRBD1	CASAPGQNYGYTF	TGTGCCAGCGCCCCGGGACAGAACTATGGCTACACCTTC
TRBV4-2	-	TRBJ2-3	TRBD2	CASSHTSRTRTGGDTQYF	TGTGCCAGCAGCCACACAAGCCGAACTAGGACGGGAGGAGATACGCAGTATTTT
TRBV28	-	TRBJ1-5	TRBD1	CASTKGDRPNQPQHF	TGTGCCAGCACGAAAGGGGACAGACCCAATCAGCCCCAGCATTTT
TRBV5-1	-	TRBJ1-2	-	CASSLALGYGYTF	TGCGCCAGCAGCTTGGCCCTCGGGTATGGCTACACCTTC
TRBV7-6	-	TRBJ2-7	-	CASSLARGHEQYF	TGTGCCAGCAGCTTAGCCAGGGGCCACGAGCAGTACTTC
TRBV5-1	-	TRBJ2-2	TRBD1	CASSSDRLNTGELFF	TGCGCCAGCAGCTCGGACAGGTTGAACACCGGGGAGCTGTTTTTT
TRBV6-1	-	TRBJ1-6	-	CASSETPRPLHF	TGTGCCAGCAGTGAAACCCCGAGACCCCTCCACTTT
TRBV7-2	-	TRBJ2-6	-	CASSLPRSGANVLTF	TGTGCCAGCAGCTTACCGCGATCTGGGGCCAACGTCCTGACTTTC
TRBV6-6	-	TRBJ2-7	-	CASSYGVLPYEQYF	TGTGCCAGCAGTTACGGAGTCCTACCCTACGAGCAGTACTTC
TRBV10-2	-	TRBJ2-1	TRBD2	CASTPSGSNEQFF	TGCGCCAGCACTCCTAGCGGGAGTAATGAGCAGTTCTTC
TRBV6-1	few	TRBJ1-1	-	CASSELEGGGLMNTEAFF	TGTGCCAGCAGTGAATTAGAGGGTGGAGGTTTGATGAACACTGAAGCTTTCTTT
TRBV11-3	-	TRBJ2-1	-	CASSLESGSYNEQFF	TGTGCCAGCAGCTTAGAAAGCGGCTCCTACAATGAGCAGTTCTTC
TRBV30	once	TRBJ1-2	-	CAWEEGSGDYGYTF	TGTGCCTGGGAAGAGGGATCGGGGGACTATGGCTACACCTTC
TRBV7-2	-	TRBJ1-2	-	CASSPRGRTIYGYTF	TGTGCCAGCAGCCCCAGGGGACGGACGATATATGGCTACACCTTC
TRBV28	once	TRBJ2-7	TRBD1	CANSPGQGKQYF	TGTGCCAACTCGCCGGGACAGGGAAAGCAGTACTTC
TRBV25-1	-	TRBJ2-2	-	CASMRGGTGELFF	TGTGCCAGTATGAGGGGGGGCACCGGGGAGCTGTTTTTT
TRBV6-5	-	TRBJ1-2	-	CASTTRLGVDGYTF	TGTGCCAGCACCACCCGGTTAGGGGTGGATGGCTACACCTTC
TRBV19	-	TRBJ2-7	TRBD1	CASSKTGTGHSYEQYF	TGTGCCAGTAGTAAAACTGGGACAGGGCATTCCTACGAGCAGTACTTC
TRBV29-1	-	TRBJ1-1	-	CSVGRVGTEAFF	TGCAGCGTTGGCAGGGTGGGCACTGAAGCTTTCTTT
TRBV5-1	-	TRBJ2-6	-	CASSLVAAGANVLTF	TGCGCCAGCAGCTTGGTGGCTGCTGGGGCCAACGTCCTGACTTTC
TRBV20-1	-	TRBJ2-1	-	CSAGSHEQFF	TGCAGTGCGGGCAGCCATGAGCAGTTCTTC
TRBV19	-	TRBJ1-6	-	CASSIELNGDSNSPLHF	TGTGCCAGTAGTATAGAATTAAACGGGGACTCCAATTCACCCCTCCACTTT
TRBV5-1	once	TRBJ1-1	TRBD1	CASSHRDRGKNTEAFF	TGCGCCAGCAGCCACCGGGACAGGGGGAAGAACACTGAAGCTTTCTTT
TRBV10-1	-	TRBJ2-7	TRBD1	CASSAGTASYEQYF	TGCGCCAGCAGCGCCGGGACAGCGTCCTACGAGCAGTACTTC
TRBV11-2	-	TRBJ2-7	TRBD2	CASSLTSGGYEQYF	TGTGCCAGCAGCCTGACTAGCGGGGGTTACGAGCAGTACTTC
TRBV10-3	-	TRBJ1-2	-	CAISGASGYYGYTF	TGTGCCATCAGTGGGGCTTCGGGGTACTATGGCTACACCTTC
TRBV28	once	TRBJ2-7	-	CASRHSYEQYF	TGTGCCAGCAGACATTCCTACGAGCAGTACTTC
TRBV6-6	few	TRBJ2-7	-	CASSYSGPRYEQYF	TGTGCCAGCAGTTACTCGGGGCCAAGATACGAGCAGTACTTC